Presented here are 21 T cell receptor beta chains from one specimen sequenced in a study of cytomegalovirus exposure and HLA in healthy donors. The PCR employed 60 Vbeta primers together with 13 Jbeta primers. Using immunoSEQ multiplex PCR, the repertoire was profiled, and TCRdb retains in-frame clones only, with some absent. The sample yields about 190,000 clones, 80% to 90% seen once. The sequenced material came from PBMCs. The receptors come from a man younger than 40 in good health and CMV-seronegative.

The rearrangement uses TRBV27 and TRBJ2-3, with D uncertain. Trimming cost V 4 bases and J 1 base, with 9 bases left between them. The CDR3 totals 14 residues. Germline V gene lookup returns CDR1 MNHEY and CDR2 SMNVEV (reference sequence). The CDR3 coding sequence is TGTGCCAGCAGTTCACACCTCGGCACAGATACGCAGTATTTT. This sequence encodes CASSSHLGTDTQYF.

CDR3 DNA: TGTGCCAGCAGTTACGGGGGAAGTGAGCAGTTCTTC. This sequence encodes CASSYGGSEQFF. The chain combines TRBV28 with TRBJ2-1; maybe TRBD2 (6 bases). Per the germline V gene, CDR1 is MDHEN and CDR2 is SYDVKM. Deletions cut 4 bases from V and 9 bases from J, with 10 bases between. CDR3 length: 12 amino acids. Combining the CDR3 with reference TRBV28 and TRBJ2-1 gives the whole variable domain DVKVTQSSRYLVKRTGEKVFLECVQDMDHENMFWYRQDPGLGLRLIYFSYDVKMKEKGDIPEGYSVSREKKERFSLILESASTNQTSMYLCASSYGGSEQFFGPGTRLTVL.

For the CDR3, the DNA is TGTGCCAGCAGCCCTACCACGATCTACACCTTC. Its protein is CASSPTTIYTF. The V and J genes are TRBV7-2 and TRBJ1-2; D not certain. The length of the CDR3 is 11 residues. Per the germline V gene, CDR1 is SGHTA and CDR2 is FQGNSA. Trimming took 5 bases from V and 10 from J, leaving 11 bases between them.

The genes are TRBV19 and TRBJ2-3; a weak D match, TRBD1 (5 bases). CDR1 is LNHDA, CDR2 SQIVND, per germline (reference sequence). CDR3 length: 14 amino acids. V gave up 5 bases and J gave up 0 bases, with 9 bases separating them. This CDR3 reads CASSPGSSTDTQYF. The CDR3 coding sequence is TGTGCCAGTAGTCCAGGGTCGAGCACAGATACGCAGTATTTT.

The chain recombines TRBV2 with TRBJ1-4; no clear D gene. CDR3 length: 11 amino acids. CDR1 is SNHLY and CDR2 is FYNNEI in the germline V gene. Trimming shortened V by 7 bases and J by 7 bases, and 7 bases separated the two germline ends. The CDR3 bases are TGTGCCAGCATTTATAGTGAAAAACTGTTTTTT. This sequence encodes CASIYSEKLFF.

The J gene is TRBJ1-2, the V gene TRBV5-1, with 7 bases that match TRBD1. The V segment lost 4 bases and the J segment 3 bases; nucleotides outside the gene matches: 6. The CDR3 is 14 amino acids. Germline CDR1 SGHRS, CDR2 YFSETQ. The chain's CDR3 is CASSTRGTDYGYTF. The DNA for the CDR3 is TGCGCCAGCAGCACCCGGGGGACAGACTATGGCTACACCTTC.

The V gene is TRBV28, the J gene TRBJ2-3; D unclear. V lost 4 bases and J 0 bases, leaving 14 bases between the germline ends. The germline gives CDR1 MDHEN, CDR2 SYDVKM. This CDR3 contains 16 residues. CDR3 nucleotides: TGTGCCAGCAGTTCCCTCAGCGCGACTAGCACAGATACGCAGTATTTT. This gives the protein CASSSLSATSTDTQYF.

The chain has TRBV11-3 and TRBJ2-3; 9 nucleotides agree with TRBD1. The J segment lost 8 bases and the V segment lost 4 bases, leaving 13 bases of the junction unmatched. CDR1 SGHNT and CDR2 YENEEA come from the germline V gene. The CDR3 runs 16 residues. The CDR3 sequence is CASSSGTGFGIVTQYF. CDR3 coding DNA: TGTGCCAGCAGCTCCGGGACAGGGTTTGGGATTGTTACGCAGTATTTT.

The chain combines TRBV7-9 with TRBJ2-7; D remains unclear. Trimming left V 5 bases short and J 0 bases short, with 17 bases between. Germline CDR1 SEHNR, CDR2 FQNEAQ (reference sequence). The CDR3 contains 16 residues. The DNA of the CDR3 is TGTGCCAGCAGCCCCACCTTGGGCCCCGACTCCTACGAGCAGTACTTC. The encoded protein is CASSPTLGPDSYEQYF.

This sequence joins TRBV7-9 and TRBJ2-2, with 7 bases aligning to TRBD1. V trimming: 5 bases; J trimming: 7 bases; junction bases outside the gene matches: 16. CDR1 is SEHNR and CDR2 is FQNEAQ in the germline V gene (reference sequence). The CDR3 length is 17 residues. CDR3 bases: TGTGCCAGCAGCAAACCCGGACAGGTTTCAGGATACGGGGAGCTGTTTTTT. Translation: CASSKPGQVSGYGELFF.

This clone has only one observation. This chain links TRBV11-2 with TRBJ2-5, with 8 nucleotides matching TRBD1. The tail of the sequence fits TRBJ2-7 better, so the J call may be wrong. Germline V gene lookup returns CDR1 SGHAT and CDR2 FQNNGV. This CDR3 region has 17 residues. CDR3 nucleotides: TGTGCCAGCAGCTCCAGGACAGGGTGGATAGAATCCTACGAGCAGTACTTC. Residues: CASSSRTGWIESYEQYF.

The V call is TRBV4-1, the J call TRBJ2-1; a weak D match, TRBD2 (7 bases). Germline V CDR1 and CDR2: MGHRA, YSYEKL. The CDR3 contains 14 residues. The V gene lost 1 base and the J gene lost 9 bases, with 13 bases spanning the gap. The CDR3 is CASSQVGGAFEQFF. The CDR3 region has the DNA TGCGCCAGCAGCCAAGTGGGGGGGGCGTTTGAGCAGTTCTTC.

V is TRBV19 and J is TRBJ1-2, with D possibly matching TRBD1 (6 bases). The ends were cut back, 6 bases at V and 5 bases at J, with 16 bases in the middle. Germline CDR1 is LNHDA and CDR2 is SQIVND (reference sequence). The length of the CDR3 is 14 residues. The CDR3 is CASSRTVLNYGYTF. The CDR3, as DNA: TGTGCCAGTAGCCGGACAGTACTAAATTATGGCTACACCTTC.

The chain combines TRBV5-1 with TRBJ2-6, with D possibly being TRBD1 (5 bases). V was trimmed by 3 bases and J by 4 bases, leaving 17 bases between them. Germline V lookup: CDR1 SGHRS, CDR2 YFSETQ. There are 17 residues in the CDR3. The DNA of the CDR3 is TGCGCCAGCAGCTATAAGACAGCCACACTGGGGGCCAACGTCCTGACTTTC. Protein sequence: CASSYKTATLGANVLTF.

The genes are TRBV5-1 and TRBJ1-6, with D maybe TRBD1 (6 bases). Germline V gene sequence: CDR1 SGHRS, CDR2 YFSETQ. CDR3 size: 14 residues. V gave up 2 bases and J gave up 5 bases, with 8 bases separating them. CDR3: CASSFGQNNSPLHF. The CDR3 bases are TGCGCCAGCAGCTTCGGACAGAATAATTCACCCCTCCACTTT.

This sequence joins TRBV5-1 and TRBJ2-5; D possibly corresponds to TRBD2 (5 bases). This CDR3 region has 15 residues. Germline V CDR1 and CDR2: SGHRS, YFSETQ. V gave up 4 bases and J gave up 4 bases, with 17 bases separating them. CDR3 nucleotides: TGCGCCAGCAGCCTATTGCTGGCGGGTGGAGAGACCCAGTACTTC. Protein: CASSLLLAGGETQYF.

The chain joins TRBV6-5 to TRBJ1-6; D is uncertain. Germline V CDR1 and CDR2: MNHEY, SVGAGI. The CDR3 is 14 amino acids. V was pared by 7 bases and J by 4 bases, with 11 bases between. CDR3 protein: CASTSHLYNSPLHF. The CDR3 nucleotides are TGTGCCAGCACTTCCCATCTATATAATTCACCCCTCCACTTT.

CDR3 loop: CAALGRSGSHQKEFF. The DNA for the CDR3 is TGTGCCGCGCTCGGAAGGAGCGGTTCACACCAGAAGGAGTTCTTC. This chain uses TRBV28 with TRBJ2-1, with D possibly TRBD2 on 5 matching bases. In germline, CDR1 is MDHEN, CDR2 SYDVKM. CDR3 size: 15 residues. V gave up 11 bases and J gave up 14 bases, with 31 bases separating them.

The rearrangement links TRBV7-9 to TRBJ2-1, with 10 bases that match TRBD2. CDR3 length: 14 amino acids. Germline CDR1 reads SEHNR; CDR2 reads FQNEAQ (reference sequence). Trimming at V came to 8 bases and at J to 5 bases, leaving 6 bases not matched to a gene. The CDR3 nucleotides read TGTGCCAGCGGATTTACTAGCGGGAACAATGAGCAGTTCTTC. This translates into CASGFTSGNNEQFF.

The chain joins TRBV4-1 to TRBJ2-1; D possibly corresponds to TRBD1 (6 bases). Trimming cost V 3 bases and J 4 bases, with 13 bases left between them. This CDR3 is built from 15 residues. The germline V gene has CDR1 MGHRA and CDR2 YSYEKL. CDR3 DNA sequence: TGCGCCAGCAGCCAGGCCCGGGACACATACAATGAGCAGTTCTTC. Its protein product is CASSQARDTYNEQFF.

There are a few counts of this clone. The CDR3 region is CASSQALSLLGQGEGGFNEQFF. The CDR3 coding sequence is TGTGCCAGCAGCCAAGCCTTGTCCCTCTTAGGACAGGGCGAAGGGGGGTTCAATGAGCAGTTCTTC. The V and J genes are TRBV4-2 and TRBJ2-1; 8 bases fit TRBD1. V dropped 1 base and J dropped 6; count of bases not matched to a gene: 26. The CDR3 has 22 amino acids. The germline V gene encodes CDR1 LGHNA and CDR2 YNFKEQ.